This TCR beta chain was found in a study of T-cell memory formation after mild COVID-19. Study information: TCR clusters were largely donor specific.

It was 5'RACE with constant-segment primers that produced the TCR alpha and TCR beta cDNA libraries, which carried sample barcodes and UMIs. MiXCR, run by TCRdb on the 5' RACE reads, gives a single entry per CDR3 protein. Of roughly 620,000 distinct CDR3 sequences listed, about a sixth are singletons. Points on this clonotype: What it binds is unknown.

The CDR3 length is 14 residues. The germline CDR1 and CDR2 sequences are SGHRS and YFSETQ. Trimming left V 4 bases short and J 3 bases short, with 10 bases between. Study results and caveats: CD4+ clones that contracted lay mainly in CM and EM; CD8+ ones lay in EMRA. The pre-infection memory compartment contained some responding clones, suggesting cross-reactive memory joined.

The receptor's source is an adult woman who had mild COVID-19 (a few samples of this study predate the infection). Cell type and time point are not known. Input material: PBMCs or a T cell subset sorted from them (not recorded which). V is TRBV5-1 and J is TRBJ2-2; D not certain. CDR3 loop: CASSPGEDTGELFF. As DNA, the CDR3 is TGCGCCAGCAGCCCCGGAGAGGACACCGGGGAGCTGTTTTTT. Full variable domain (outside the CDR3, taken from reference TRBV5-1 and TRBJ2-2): KAGVTQTPRYLIKTRGQQVTLSCSPISGHRSVSWYQQTPGQGLQFLFEYFSETQRNKGNFPGRFSGRQFSNSRSEMNVSTLELGDSALYLCASSPGEDTGELFFGEGSRLTVL.